This TCR beta chain was identified in a study of blood T cell repertoires in COVID-19. Study details: Researchers got acute and convalescent COVID-19 samples from the United States, Italy and Spain. From T cells, B-cell-depleted T cells, or PBMCs came the material, which was cDNA or gDNA.

Original data processing: Cell counts per sample came from amplifying reference gene primers. Only in-frame clones appear in the TCRdb table, and some are missing; sequencing was by immunoSEQ multiplex PCR. That table gives V, J and clone size, and the DNA gave D and trimming. The sample holds around 30,000 clones; about 89% are singletons and the top ten take approximately 3.7%. Germline trimming cut 4 bases from V and 5 bases from J; bases unmatched to any gene: 5. Germline CDR1 and CDR2: LNHNV and YYDKDF (reference sequence). The length of the CDR3 is 16 residues. The sample comprised peripheral blood. The chain combines TRBV15 with TRBJ2-1; the match to TRBD2 covers 13 bases. This clonotype was obtained from a man in his 60s with acute or convalescent COVID-19. In nucleotides, the CDR3 is TGTGCCACCAGCACGGCGGGACTAGCGGGAAACAATGAGCAGTTCTTC. Protein sequence: CATSTAGLAGNNEQFF.